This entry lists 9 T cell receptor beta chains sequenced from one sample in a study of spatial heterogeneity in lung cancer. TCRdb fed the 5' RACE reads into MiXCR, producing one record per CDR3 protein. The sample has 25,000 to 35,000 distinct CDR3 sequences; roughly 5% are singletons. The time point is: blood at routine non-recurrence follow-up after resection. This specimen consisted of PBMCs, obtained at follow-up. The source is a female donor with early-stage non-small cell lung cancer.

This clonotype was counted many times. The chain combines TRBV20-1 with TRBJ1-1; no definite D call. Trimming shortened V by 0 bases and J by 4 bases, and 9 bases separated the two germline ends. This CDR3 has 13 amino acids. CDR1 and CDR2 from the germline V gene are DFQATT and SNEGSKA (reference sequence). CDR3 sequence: CSARDTRSTEAFF. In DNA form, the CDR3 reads TGCAGTGCTAGAGATACCAGGAGCACTGAAGCTTTCTTT.

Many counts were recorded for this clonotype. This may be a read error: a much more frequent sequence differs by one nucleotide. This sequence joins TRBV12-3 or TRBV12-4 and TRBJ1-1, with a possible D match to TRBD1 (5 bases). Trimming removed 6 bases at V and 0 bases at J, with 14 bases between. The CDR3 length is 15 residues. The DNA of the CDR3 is TGTGCCAGCAGCCTCCACGGGGCGGTGAACACTGAAGCTTTCTTT. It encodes CASSLHGAVNTEAFF.

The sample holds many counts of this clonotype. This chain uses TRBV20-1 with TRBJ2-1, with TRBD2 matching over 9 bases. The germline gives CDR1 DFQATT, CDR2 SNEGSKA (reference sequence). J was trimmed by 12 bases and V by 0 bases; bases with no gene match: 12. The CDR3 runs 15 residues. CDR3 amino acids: CSAREIGSGSSRQFF. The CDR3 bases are TGCAGTGCTAGAGAGATTGGTAGCGGGAGTAGTCGGCAGTTCTTC.

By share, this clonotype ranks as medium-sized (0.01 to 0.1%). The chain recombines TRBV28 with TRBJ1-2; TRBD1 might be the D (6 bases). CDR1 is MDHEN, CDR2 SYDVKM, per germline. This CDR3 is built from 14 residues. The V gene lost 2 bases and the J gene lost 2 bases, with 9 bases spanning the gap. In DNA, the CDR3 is TGTGCCAGCAGTTTAAACAGGGAGAACTATGGCTACACCTTC. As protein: CASSLNRENYGYTF.

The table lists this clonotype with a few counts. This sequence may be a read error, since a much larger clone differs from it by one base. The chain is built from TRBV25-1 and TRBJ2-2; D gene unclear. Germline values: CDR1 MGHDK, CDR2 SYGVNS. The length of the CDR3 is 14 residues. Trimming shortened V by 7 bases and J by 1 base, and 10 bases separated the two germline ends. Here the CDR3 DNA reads TGTGCCAGCACCTACAGAATGAACACCGGGGAGCTGTTTTTT. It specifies CASTYRMNTGELFF.

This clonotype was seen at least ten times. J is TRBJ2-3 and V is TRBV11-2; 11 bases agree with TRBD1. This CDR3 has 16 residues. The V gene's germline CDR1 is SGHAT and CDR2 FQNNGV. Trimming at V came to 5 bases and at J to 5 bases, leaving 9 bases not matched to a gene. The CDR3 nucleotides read TGTGCCAGCAGCACGGGACAGGGGGGGCTGGAAGATACGCAGTATTTT. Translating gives CASSTGQGGLEDTQYF.

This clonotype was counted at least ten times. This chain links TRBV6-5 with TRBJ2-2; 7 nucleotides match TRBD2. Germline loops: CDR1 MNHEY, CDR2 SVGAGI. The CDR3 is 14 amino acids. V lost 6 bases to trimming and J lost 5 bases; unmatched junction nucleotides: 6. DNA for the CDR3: TGTGCCAGCAGACGAAGCGGGAAAACCGGGGAGCTGTTTTTT. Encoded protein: CASRRSGKTGELFF.

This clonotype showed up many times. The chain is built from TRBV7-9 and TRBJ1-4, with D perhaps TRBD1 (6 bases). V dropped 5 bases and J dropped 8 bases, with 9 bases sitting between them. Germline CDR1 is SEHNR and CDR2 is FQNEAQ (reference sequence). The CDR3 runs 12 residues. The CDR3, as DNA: TGTGCCAGCAGCGGAGGGACAGAAAAACTGTTTTTT. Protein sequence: CASSGGTEKLFF.

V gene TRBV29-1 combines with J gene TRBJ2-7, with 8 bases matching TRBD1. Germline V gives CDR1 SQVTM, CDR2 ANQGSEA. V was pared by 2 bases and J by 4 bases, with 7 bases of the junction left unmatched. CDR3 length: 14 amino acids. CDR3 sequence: CSVEIGDRGYEQYF. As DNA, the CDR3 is TGCAGCGTTGAAATAGGTGACAGGGGTTACGAGCAGTACTTC.